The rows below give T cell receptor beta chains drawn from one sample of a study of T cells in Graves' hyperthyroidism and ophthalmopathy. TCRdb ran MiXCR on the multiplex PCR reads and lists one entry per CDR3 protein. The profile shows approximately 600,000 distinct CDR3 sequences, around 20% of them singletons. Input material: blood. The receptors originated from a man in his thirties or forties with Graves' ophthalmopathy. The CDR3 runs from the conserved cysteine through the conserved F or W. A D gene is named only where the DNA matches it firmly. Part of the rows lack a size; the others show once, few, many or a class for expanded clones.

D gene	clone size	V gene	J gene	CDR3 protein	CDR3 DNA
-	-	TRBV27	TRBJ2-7	CASSLQPDSYEQYF	TGTGCCAGCAGTTTACAGCCCGACTCCTACGAGCAGTACTTC
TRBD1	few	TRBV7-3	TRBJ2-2	CASSSPGTDPTGELFF	TGTGCCAGCAGCTCCCCCGGGACAGATCCCACCGGGGAGCTGTTTTTT
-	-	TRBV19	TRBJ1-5	CASSIVPGRSNQPQHF	TGTGCCAGTAGTATAGTGCCAGGGAGGAGCAATCAGCCCCAGCATTTT
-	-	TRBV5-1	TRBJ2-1	CASRYSDPSYNEQFF	TGCGCCAGCAGGTATAGCGACCCCTCCTACAATGAGCAGTTCTTC
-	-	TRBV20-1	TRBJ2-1	CSARAKRVSEQFF	TGCAGTGCTAGAGCGAAAAGGGTCAGTGAGCAGTTCTTC
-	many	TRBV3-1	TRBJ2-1	CASSQDPEGSSYNEQFF	TGTGCCAGCAGCCAAGATCCTGAGGGGAGCTCCTACAATGAGCAGTTCTTC
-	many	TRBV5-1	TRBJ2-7	CASSLGGFNREQYF	TGCGCCAGCAGCTTGGGAGGGTTCAATCGCGAGCAGTACTTC
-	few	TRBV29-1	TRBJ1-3	CSVVGGPGNTIYF	TGCAGCGTTGTCGGAGGTCCAGGAAACACCATATATTTT
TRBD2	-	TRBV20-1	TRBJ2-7	CSAPSSGFSYEQYF	TGCAGTGCTCCCTCTAGCGGATTCTCCTACGAGCAGTACTTC
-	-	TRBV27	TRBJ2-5	CASKDFNSAETQYF	TGTGCCAGCAAGGATTTTAATTCCGCGGAGACCCAGTACTTC
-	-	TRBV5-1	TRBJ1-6	CASSPVGSYNSPLHF	TGCGCCAGCAGCCCGGTAGGATCCTATAATTCACCCCTCCACTTT
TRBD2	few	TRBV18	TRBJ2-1	CASSRGGRYSYNEQFF	TGTGCCAGCTCACGCGGCGGGAGGTACTCCTACAATGAGCAGTTCTTC
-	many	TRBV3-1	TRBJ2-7	CASSRTAFDYEQYF	TGTGCCAGCAGCCGGACAGCATTCGACTACGAGCAGTACTTC
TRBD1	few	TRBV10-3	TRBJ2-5	CAIRGTGARETQYF	TGTGCCATCAGGGGGACAGGGGCACGTGAGACCCAGTACTTC
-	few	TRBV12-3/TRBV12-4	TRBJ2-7	CASTRGLFEQYF	TGTGCCAGCACCAGAGGACTATTCGAGCAGTACTTC
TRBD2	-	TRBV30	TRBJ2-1	CAWSFVLYAAGGSNEQSF	TGTGCCTGGAGTTTCGTCCTCTACGCTGCGGGAGGGAGCAATGAGCAGTCCTTC
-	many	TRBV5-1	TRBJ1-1	CASSPGRDTEAFF	TGCGCCAGCAGCCCCGGGAGGGACACTGAAGCTTTCTTT
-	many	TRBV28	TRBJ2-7	CASSFADGPGEQYF	TGTGCCAGCAGTTTCGCGGACGGCCCCGGAGAGCAGTACTTC
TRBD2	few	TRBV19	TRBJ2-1	CASGAGGTLYNEQFF	TGTGCCAGTGGAGCGGGGGGGACCCTCTACAATGAGCAGTTCTTC
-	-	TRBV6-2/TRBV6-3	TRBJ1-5	CASSYFWQAGNQPQHF	TGTGCCAGCAGTTACTTTTGGCAGGCCGGCAATCAGCCCCAGCATTTT
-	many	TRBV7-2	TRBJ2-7	CASSLTFSTYEQYF	TGTGCCAGCAGCTTAACTTTCTCTACCTACGAGCAGTACTTC
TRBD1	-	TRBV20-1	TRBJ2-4	CSARPGQGSIQYF	TGCAGTGCTAGACCCGGACAGGGCAGCATTCAGTACTTC
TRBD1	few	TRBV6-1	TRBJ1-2	CASSVGTELNYGYTF	TGTGCCAGCAGTGTCGGGACAGAACTGAACTATGGCTACACCTTC
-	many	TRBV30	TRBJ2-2	CAWSVLLNTGELFF	TGTGCCTGGAGTGTACTCTTAAACACCGGGGAGCTGTTTTTT
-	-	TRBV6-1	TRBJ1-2	CASSAIAGTNYGYTF	TGTGCCAGCAGTGCGATTGCCGGGACCAACTATGGCTACACCTTC
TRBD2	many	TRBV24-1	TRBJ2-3	CATSDRRGTSGIPDTQYF	TGTGCCACCAGTGACCGTCGGGGGACTAGCGGGATCCCAGATACGCAGTATTTT
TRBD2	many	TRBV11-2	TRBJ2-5	CASSPGTSGRVETQYF	TGTGCCAGCAGCCCAGGGACTAGCGGGAGGGTAGAGACCCAGTACTTC
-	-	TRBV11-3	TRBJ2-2	CASSFEYPPPQNGELFF	TGTGCCAGCAGCTTCGAATACCCCCCCCCCCAGAACGGGGAGCTGTTTTTT
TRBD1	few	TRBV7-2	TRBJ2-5	CASSFTRQGPQETQYF	TGTGCCAGCAGCTTTACTCGACAGGGTCCGCAAGAGACCCAGTACTTC
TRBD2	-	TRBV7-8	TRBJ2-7	CASNNPGGRAGYEQYF	TGTGCCAGCAATAATCCTGGCGGGAGGGCTGGGTACGAGCAGTACTTC
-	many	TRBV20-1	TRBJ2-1	CSANPGGIDYNEQFF	TGCAGTGCTAATCCCGGAGGGATTGATTACAATGAGCAGTTCTTC
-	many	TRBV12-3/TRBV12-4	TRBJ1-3	CASSFVGQGNTIYF	TGTGCCAGCAGTTTCGTTGGACAGGGAAACACCATATATTTT
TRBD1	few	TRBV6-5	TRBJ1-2	CASSYFFLGTGNYGYTF	TGTGCCAGCAGTTACTTCTTCTTGGGGACAGGCAACTATGGCTACACCTTC
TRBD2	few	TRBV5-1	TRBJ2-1	CASSQDSGRAINEQFF	TGCGCCAGCAGCCAAGATAGCGGGAGGGCCATCAATGAGCAGTTCTTC